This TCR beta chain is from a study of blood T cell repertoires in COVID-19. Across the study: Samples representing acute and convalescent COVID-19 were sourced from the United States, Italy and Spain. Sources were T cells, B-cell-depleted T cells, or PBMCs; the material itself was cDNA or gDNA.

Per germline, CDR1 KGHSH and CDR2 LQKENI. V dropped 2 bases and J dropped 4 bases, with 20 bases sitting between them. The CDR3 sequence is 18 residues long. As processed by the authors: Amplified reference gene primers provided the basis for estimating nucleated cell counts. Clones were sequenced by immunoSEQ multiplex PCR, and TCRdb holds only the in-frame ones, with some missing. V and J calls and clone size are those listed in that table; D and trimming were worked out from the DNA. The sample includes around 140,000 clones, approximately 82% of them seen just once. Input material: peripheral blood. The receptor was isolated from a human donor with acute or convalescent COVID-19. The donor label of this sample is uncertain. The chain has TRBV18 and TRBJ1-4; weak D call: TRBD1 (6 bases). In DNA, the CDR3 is TGTGCCAGCTCACCAAATCAGCTCTACGGACAGCGTAATGAAAAACTGTTTTTT. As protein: CASSPNQLYGQRNEKLFF.